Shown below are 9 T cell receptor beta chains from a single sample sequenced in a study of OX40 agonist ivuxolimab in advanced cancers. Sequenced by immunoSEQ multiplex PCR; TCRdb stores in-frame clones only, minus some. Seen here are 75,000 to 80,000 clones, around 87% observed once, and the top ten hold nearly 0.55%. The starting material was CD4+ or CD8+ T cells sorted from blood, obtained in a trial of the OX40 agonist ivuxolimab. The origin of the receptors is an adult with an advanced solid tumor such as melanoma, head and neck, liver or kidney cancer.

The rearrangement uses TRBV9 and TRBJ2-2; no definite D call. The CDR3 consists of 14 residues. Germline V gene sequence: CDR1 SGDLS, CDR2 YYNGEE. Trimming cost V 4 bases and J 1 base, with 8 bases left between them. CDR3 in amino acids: CASSSGRNTGELFF. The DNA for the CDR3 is TGTGCCAGCAGCTCCGGACGGAACACCGGGGAGCTGTTTTTT.

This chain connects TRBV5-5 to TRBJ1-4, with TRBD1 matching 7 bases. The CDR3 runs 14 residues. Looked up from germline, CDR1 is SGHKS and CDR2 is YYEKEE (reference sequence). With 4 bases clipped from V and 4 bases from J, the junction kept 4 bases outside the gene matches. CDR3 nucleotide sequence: TGTGCCAGCAGCGCGGGACAGATTAATGAAAAACTGTTTTTT. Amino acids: CASSAGQINEKLFF.

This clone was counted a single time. The CDR3 sequence: CASSSSGARGYNEQFF. In nucleotides, the CDR3 is TGTGCCAGCAGCTCCTCCGGGGCACGTGGGTACAATGAGCAGTTCTTC. The J gene is TRBJ2-1, the V gene TRBV13, with D possibly called TRBD1 or TRBD2 (5 bases each). The germline gives CDR1 PRHDT, CDR2 FYEKMQ (reference sequence). Trimming stripped 4 bases from V and 4 bases from J, with 17 bases between. The CDR3 totals 16 residues.

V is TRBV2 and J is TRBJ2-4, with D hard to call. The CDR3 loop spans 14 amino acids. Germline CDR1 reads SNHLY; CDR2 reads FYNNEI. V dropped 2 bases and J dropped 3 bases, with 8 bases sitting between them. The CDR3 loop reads CASSEQTFKNIQYF. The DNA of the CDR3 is TGTGCCAGCAGTGAACAAACATTCAAAAACATTCAGTACTTC.

The CDR3 here is CASSNRDREETQYF. The CDR3 DNA follows: TGTGCCAGCAGCAACCGGGACAGAGAAGAGACCCAGTACTTC. The rearrangement links TRBV9 to TRBJ2-5; TRBD1 matches at 7 bases. This CDR3 contains 14 residues. V lost 4 bases to trimming and J lost 3 bases; unmatched junction nucleotides: 6. CDR1 and CDR2 from the germline V gene are SGDLS and YYNGEE.

The CDR3: CASSSLDLPGGVGYTF. The CDR3 DNA is TGTGCCAGCAGCTCCCTCGATTTACCCGGTGGGGTTGGCTACACCTTC. The chain employs TRBV5-6 and TRBJ1-2, with D unclear. V was cut by 3 bases and J by 7 bases, with 22 bases left in between. Germline CDR1 SGHDT, CDR2 YYEEEE. The CDR3 is 16 residues long.

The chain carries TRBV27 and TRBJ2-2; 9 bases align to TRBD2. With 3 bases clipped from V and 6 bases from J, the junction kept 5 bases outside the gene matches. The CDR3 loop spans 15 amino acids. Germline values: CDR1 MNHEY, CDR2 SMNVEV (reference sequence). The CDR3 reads CASSLVAGVSGELFF. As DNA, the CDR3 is TGTGCCAGCAGTTTGGTAGCGGGAGTTTCCGGGGAGCTGTTTTTT.

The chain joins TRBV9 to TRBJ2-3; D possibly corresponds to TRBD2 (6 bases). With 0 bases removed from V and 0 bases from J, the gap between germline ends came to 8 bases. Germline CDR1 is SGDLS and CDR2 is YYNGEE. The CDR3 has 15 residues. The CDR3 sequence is CASSVGAGSTDTQYF. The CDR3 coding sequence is TGTGCCAGCAGCGTAGGGGCGGGAAGCACAGATACGCAGTATTTT.

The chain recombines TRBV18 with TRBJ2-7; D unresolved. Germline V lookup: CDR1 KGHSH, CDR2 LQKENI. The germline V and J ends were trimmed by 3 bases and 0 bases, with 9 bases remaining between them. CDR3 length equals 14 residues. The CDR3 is CASSPSHNSYEQYF. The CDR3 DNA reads TGTGCCAGCTCACCCAGTCATAACTCCTACGAGCAGTACTTC.